This T cell receptor beta chain was identified in a study of control samples from healthy donors and cancer patients. The CDR3 extends over 14 amino acids. Unmatched junction bases numbered 6, after V lost 4 bases and J lost 4 bases. Germline V gene data show CDR1 as SGHVS and CDR2 as FQNEAQ. Assay: immunoSEQ multiplex PCR; the TCRdb copy retains only in-frame clones and omits some. Of around 93,000 clones listed, more than 90% are singletons. The clonotype was recovered from a human donor in good health. The donor label of this sample is uncertain. Sequencing used blood. The rearrangement uses TRBV7-8 and TRBJ1-2; 7 bases match TRBD1. The CDR3 DNA reads TGTGCCAGCAGCTCCGTAGGACAGGTCTATGGCTACACCTTC. Encoded protein: CASSSVGQVYGYTF.